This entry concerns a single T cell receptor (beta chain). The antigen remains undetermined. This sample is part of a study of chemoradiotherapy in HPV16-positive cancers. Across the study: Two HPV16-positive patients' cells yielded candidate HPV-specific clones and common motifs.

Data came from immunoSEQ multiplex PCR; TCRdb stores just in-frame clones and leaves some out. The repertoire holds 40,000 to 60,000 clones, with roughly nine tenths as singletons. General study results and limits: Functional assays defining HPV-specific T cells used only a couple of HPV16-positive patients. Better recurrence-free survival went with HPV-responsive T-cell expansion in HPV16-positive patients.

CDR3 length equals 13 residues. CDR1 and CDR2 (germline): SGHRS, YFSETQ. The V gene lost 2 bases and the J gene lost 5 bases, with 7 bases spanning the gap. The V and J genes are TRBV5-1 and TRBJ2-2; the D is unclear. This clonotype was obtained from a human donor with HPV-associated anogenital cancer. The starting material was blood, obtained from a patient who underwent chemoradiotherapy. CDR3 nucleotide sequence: TGCGCCAGCAGCTTCGTGCAGACCGGGGAGCTGTTTTTT. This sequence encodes CASSFVQTGELFF.